Listed here are 30 T cell receptor beta chains from one sample, sequenced in a study of cytomegalovirus exposure and HLA in healthy donors. Here immunoSEQ multiplex PCR was the method, and the copy in TCRdb shows in-frame clones only, minus some. There are about 360,000 clones in the sample; 80% to 90% occur only once, and approximately 0.8% lies in the top ten. What was sequenced was PBMCs. Source of these receptors: a woman under 30 in good health and CMV-seronegative.

The V call is TRBV6-5, the J call TRBJ2-7; D remains ambiguous. Germline-derived CDR1 and CDR2 are MNHEY and SVGAGI. Trimming cost V 2 bases and J 2 bases, with 13 bases left between them. This CDR3 contains 15 residues. CDR3 sequence: CASSYALGSPYEQYF. CDR3 coding DNA: TGTGCCAGCAGTTACGCCCTCGGGTCCCCCTACGAGCAGTACTTC.

V gene TRBV1 combines with J gene TRBJ2-3; the table calls TRBD2, which could not be checked here. TRBV1 is flagged as a pseudogene. The CDR3 length is 18 residues. The CDR3 DNA is TGCACCAGCAGCCAAGATCCGATCGGGGCGGGGGGCGCAGATACGCAGTATTTT. This translates into CTSSQDPIGAGGADTQYF.

J is TRBJ1-1 and V is TRBV2, with D unresolved. The germline CDR1 and CDR2 sequences are SNHLY and FYNNEI. This CDR3 is 14 amino acids long. Trimming stripped 6 bases from V and 0 bases from J, with 11 bases between. For the CDR3, the DNA is TGTGCCAGCAGCCTAACAGTGATGAACACTGAAGCTTTCTTT. This encodes CASSLTVMNTEAFF.

The chain recombines TRBV30 with TRBJ1-1; D is possibly TRBD1 (5 bases). The V end was cut by 2 bases, the J end by 1 base, with 8 bases between. The CDR3 loop spans 13 amino acids. Per the germline V gene, CDR1 is GTSNPN and CDR2 is SVGIG (reference sequence). The CDR3 DNA reads TGTGCCTGGAGTCCACAGGAGAACACTGAAGCTTTCTTT. The encoded protein is CAWSPQENTEAFF.

The gene calls are TRBV4-1 and TRBJ1-1; D is unresolved. The germline CDR1 and CDR2 sequences are MGHRA and YSYEKL. Trimming removed 2 bases from V and 2 bases from J, with 18 bases in between. The CDR3 sequence is 17 residues long. CDR3 in amino acids: CASSQIYVVTLNTEAFF. CDR3 DNA sequence: TGCGCCAGCAGCCAAATCTACGTCGTTACCCTTAACACTGAAGCTTTCTTT.

V usage is TRBV5-6 and J usage is TRBJ1-1; possibly TRBD1 for D (6 bases). The V end lost 1 base, the J end lost 0 bases, and 7 bases lay between the germline ends. Germline CDR1 and CDR2: SGHDT and YYEEEE. This CDR3 has 14 amino acids. CDR3 loop: CASSLTGMNTEAFF. CDR3 bases: TGTGCCAGCAGCTTGACAGGGATGAACACTGAAGCTTTCTTT.

This chain links TRBV5-1 with TRBJ1-2; D unresolved. V lost 1 base, J lost 7 bases, and 14 bases lay in between. Per germline, CDR1 SGHRS and CDR2 YFSETQ. This CDR3 has 14 amino acids. The CDR3 DNA sequence: TGCGCCAGCAGCTTGTTGTCGGTTATTGGTGGCTACACCTTC. This gives the protein CASSLLSVIGGYTF. Using reference TRBV5-1 and TRBJ1-2 for the parts outside the CDR3, the full variable domain is KAGVTQTPRYLIKTRGQQVTLSCSPISGHRSVSWYQQTPGQGLQFLFEYFSETQRNKGNFPGRFSGRQFSNSRSEMNVSTLELGDSALYLCASSLLSVIGGYTFGSGTRLTVV.

The J gene is TRBJ2-1, the V gene TRBV5-4; 7 nucleotides match TRBD1. J gave up 8 bases and V 3 bases, and 8 bases lay outside the gene matches. Looked up from germline, CDR1 is SGHNT and CDR2 is YYREEE (reference sequence). The CDR3 covers 14 residues. The CDR3 region has the DNA TGTGCCAGCAGCTCTTGGACAGGACCGTATGAGCAGTTCTTC. Encoded protein: CASSSWTGPYEQFF.

The chain uses TRBV29-1 and TRBJ2-7; 9 nucleotides align to TRBD1. Germline CDR1 SQVTM, CDR2 ANQGSEA. With 7 bases clipped from V and 5 bases from J, the junction kept 9 bases outside the gene matches. This CDR3 is 13 amino acids long. The CDR3 loop reads CSAIPGQGDEQYF. CDR3 bases: TGCAGCGCCATACCGGGACAGGGAGACGAGCAGTACTTC.

The chain is built from TRBV27 and TRBJ2-3, with unresolved D. Germline V gives CDR1 MNHEY, CDR2 SMNVEV (reference sequence). Trimming removed 7 bases at V and 3 bases at J, with 17 bases between. The CDR3 covers 15 residues. The CDR3 region has the DNA TGTGCCAGCACCCCGCGGTGGGTTGGTACAGATACGCAGTATTTT. Translated: CASTPRWVGTDTQYF.

The chain is built from TRBV5-1 and TRBJ2-7; 7 nucleotides line up with TRBD1. The CDR3 is 14 residues long. V lost 2 bases, J lost 6 bases, and 8 bases stayed unmatched. The V gene's germline CDR1 is SGHRS and CDR2 YFSETQ. The CDR3 loop is CASSFTGERPEQYF. The DNA for the CDR3 is TGCGCCAGCAGCTTCACAGGGGAGAGGCCCGAGCAGTACTTC.

The chain couples TRBV6-1 to TRBJ1-6; tentative D call: TRBD1 (5 bases). V lost 2 bases, J lost 9 bases, and 11 bases lay in between. The CDR3 is 14 residues long. Germline V gene data show CDR1 as MNHNS and CDR2 as SASEGT. CDR3 sequence: CASSESQGSSPLHF. DNA for the CDR3: TGTGCCAGCAGTGAATCCCAGGGAAGTTCACCCCTCCACTTT.

This chain uses TRBV19 with TRBJ1-4; D unresolved. CDR1 LNHDA and CDR2 SQIVND come from the germline V gene (reference sequence). The V and J ends lost 3 bases and 7 bases respectively, with 12 bases between them. The CDR3 sequence is 14 residues long. The CDR3 DNA reads TGTGCCAGTAGTATTGCGGTAGGGAGTGAAAAACTGTTTTTT. Its translation is CASSIAVGSEKLFF.

To note about this clone: Other DNA sequences in this sample translate to the same CDR3. The chain links TRBV6-5 to TRBJ2-3; weak D call: TRBD2 (7 bases). Germline CDR1 MNHEY, CDR2 SVGAGI. The V end was cut by 0 bases, the J end by 4 bases, with 11 bases between. CDR3 length equals 15 residues. The CDR3 bases are TGTGCCAGCAGTTACTCAGGGGGGGGCGCAGATACGCAGTATTTT. Protein: CASSYSGGGADTQYF.

For this clone: One junction end does not reproduce the germline sequence, and a read error may be involved. The chain employs TRBV11-2 and TRBJ2-3; 10 bases line up with TRBD1. Germline V gives CDR1 SGHAT, CDR2 FQNNGV. CDR3 length: 13 amino acids. CDR3 loop: CASRSGTGDLVRF. The DNA of the CDR3 is TGTGCCAGCAGATCCGGGACAGGGGATCTGGTACGTTTT. Using reference TRBV11-2 and TRBJ2-3 for the parts outside the CDR3, the full variable domain is EAGVAQSPRYKIIEKRQSVAFWCNPISGHATLYWYQQILGQGPKLLIQFQNNGVVDDSQLPKDRFSAERLKGVDSTLKIQPAKLEDSAVYLCASRSGTGDLVRFGPGTRLTVL.

The chain joins TRBV5-1 to TRBJ2-7; 8 bases align to TRBD2. The CDR3 has 16 residues. The germline V gene encodes CDR1 SGHRS and CDR2 YFSETQ. V shed 0 bases and J 4 bases; nucleotides not matched to a gene: 9. The CDR3 is CASSLASGSGVYEQYF. In nucleotides, the CDR3 is TGCGCCAGCAGCTTGGCCTCTGGTAGCGGGGTATACGAGCAGTACTTC.

The chain combines TRBV19 with TRBJ1-1; 9 nucleotides match TRBD1. V gave up 4 bases and J gave up 9 bases; unmatched junction bases: 12. The CDR3 length is 15 residues. The germline gives CDR1 LNHDA, CDR2 SQIVND (reference sequence). CDR3 loop: CASSTGDRVMEKAFF. CDR3 DNA sequence: TGTGCCAGTAGTACCGGGGACAGGGTGATGGAAAAAGCTTTCTTT.

In DNA, the CDR3 is TGTGCCAGTAGTTTAACAGCGACAGGGTCGGAAGGCTACACCTTC. It codes for CASSLTATGSEGYTF. The chain combines TRBV19 with TRBJ1-2, with 7 nucleotides matching TRBD1. CDR3 length equals 15 residues. V dropped 5 bases and J dropped 8; count of bases not matched to a gene: 14. CDR1 is LNHDA and CDR2 is SQIVND in the germline V gene (reference sequence).

This sequence joins TRBV6-6 and TRBJ1-1, with D unclear. Per germline, CDR1 MNHNY and CDR2 SVGAGI (reference sequence). V lost 2 bases to trimming and J lost 4 bases, with 11 bases between them. The CDR3 is 14 amino acids. The CDR3 protein is CASSYDLVGTEAFF. The CDR3 DNA reads as TGTGCCAGCAGTTACGATCTAGTCGGCACTGAAGCTTTCTTT.

This chain uses TRBV5-4 with TRBJ2-1; 9 bases match TRBD1. CDR3 length equals 14 residues. V lost 4 bases to trimming and J lost 5 bases; unmatched junction nucleotides: 4. Germline CDR1 SGHNT, CDR2 YYREEE (reference sequence). In nucleotides, the CDR3 is TGTGCCAGCAGCAGGACAGGGGCAGACAATGAGCAGTTCTTC. Protein sequence: CASSRTGADNEQFF.

The chain carries TRBV7-9 and TRBJ2-7; D is uncertain. Trimming took off 5 bases at V and 0 bases at J, with 11 bases between the two ends. The V gene's germline CDR1 is SEHNR and CDR2 FQNEAQ (reference sequence). CDR3 length equals 14 residues. CDR3 loop: CASSPSLSSYEQYF. CDR3 sequence (DNA): TGTGCCAGCAGCCCGAGTTTGAGCTCCTACGAGCAGTACTTC.

This chain joins TRBV19 and TRBJ2-7; a weak D match, TRBD1 (5 bases). Trimming took 3 bases from V and 6 from J, leaving 15 bases between them. The CDR3 spans 14 residues. Looked up from germline, CDR1 is LNHDA and CDR2 is SQIVND (reference sequence). The CDR3, as DNA: TGTGCCAGTAGTATGGGGCAGGGTGGATTCGAGCAGTACTTC. It is translated as CASSMGQGGFEQYF.

V is TRBV30 and J is TRBJ2-3; D possibly corresponds to TRBD2 (6 bases). CDR3 length: 15 amino acids. Trimming shortened V by 2 bases and J by 3 bases, and 15 bases separated the two germline ends. Germline assignment: CDR1 GTSNPN and CDR2 SVGIG (reference sequence). Written as DNA, the CDR3 is TGTGCCTGGAGTCACACTAGCCCTACAACAGATACGCAGTATTTT. It codes for CAWSHTSPTTDTQYF.

The V gene is TRBV9, the J gene TRBJ2-3, with 9 bases identical to TRBD2. This CDR3 spans 16 amino acids. Germline CDR1 is SGDLS and CDR2 is YYNGEE. V dropped 1 base and J dropped 4; count of bases not matched to a gene: 7. The CDR3 DNA reads as TGTGCCAGCAGCGTATTTATCGGGACTAGCCCAGATACGCAGTATTTT. It is translated as CASSVFIGTSPDTQYF.

V is TRBV27 and J is TRBJ2-1, with a possible D match to TRBD1 (8 bases). Germline CDR1 reads MNHEY; CDR2 reads SMNVEV (reference sequence). Deletions cut 6 bases from V and 9 bases from J, with 15 bases between. This CDR3 has 13 amino acids. CDR3 in amino acids: CASRAGGGSEQFF. The DNA for the CDR3 is TGTGCCAGCAGGGCAGGGGGCGGGAGTGAGCAGTTCTTC.

The genes are TRBV6-6 and TRBJ2-5; no clear D. The V and J ends lost 5 bases and 1 base respectively, with 11 bases between them. Germline V gene lookup returns CDR1 MNHNY and CDR2 SVGAGI (reference sequence). The CDR3 covers 14 residues. In DNA form, the CDR3 reads TGTGCCAGCAGTGCAGCGAACCTCCAAGAGACCCAGTACTTC. It codes for CASSAANLQETQYF.

The chain employs TRBV7-2 and TRBJ2-7, with D uncertain. The V and J ends lost 5 bases and 3 bases respectively, with 11 bases between them. The CDR3 totals 13 residues. Germline values: CDR1 SGHTA, CDR2 FQGNSA. CDR3: CASSPQSSYEQYF. The DNA of the CDR3 is TGTGCCAGCAGCCCGCAATCTAGCTACGAGCAGTACTTC.

V gene TRBV25-1 combines with J gene TRBJ2-7, with D tentatively TRBD1 (6 bases). Per the germline V gene, CDR1 is MGHDK and CDR2 is SYGVNS. This CDR3 spans 13 amino acids. Trimming removed 6 bases at V and 2 bases at J, with 11 bases between. CDR3 residues: CASSRDITYEQYF. DNA of the CDR3: TGTGCCAGCAGCCGGGACATTACCTACGAGCAGTACTTC.

V usage is TRBV7-9 and J usage is TRBJ2-2; TRBD1 matches 7 bases. CDR3 length: 15 residues. Germline CDR1 and CDR2: SEHNR and FQNEAQ (reference sequence). V lost 1 base and J lost 4; bases outside the gene matches: 3. The CDR3 spells CASSLEGAVTGELFF. CDR3 DNA: TGTGCCAGCAGCTTAGAGGGGGCGGTCACCGGGGAGCTGTTTTTT.

This chain joins TRBV7-9 and TRBJ2-1, with TRBD2 matching 8 bases. CDR3 length: 16 amino acids. Per the germline V gene, CDR1 is SEHNR and CDR2 is FQNEAQ (reference sequence). The V segment lost 7 bases and the J segment 14 bases; nucleotides outside the gene matches: 22. CDR3 region: CASNEAGTRSFGGKFF. As DNA, the CDR3 is TGTGCCAGCAACGAGGCCGGGACTAGAAGTTTTGGTGGGAAGTTCTTC.